The 15 T cell receptor beta chains listed next were all sequenced from one sample in a study of molecular identifiers for immune sequencing clone quantification (dated by TCRdb to 2016 to 2019). Library creation used PCR. Instrument used: Illumina HiSeq 4000. Through fastp at Q25 and MiXCR, TCRdb rebuilt clones from the public reads, retaining in-frame beta chains. Entries are consolidated by CDR3 protein sequence, retaining the most common genes and DNA. Here the sample has more than 300,000 distinct CDR3 sequences; about 21% occur a single time. The top ten clonotypes cover roughly 0.86% of the sample. Sequenced: naive CD8+ T cells from blood, with Jurkat cell RNA spiked in. The sample's cell subset or site, from its label and the paper: FACS-sorted CD8+CD4-CCR7+CD45RA+ naive T cells. Receptors originate from a human donor in good health. Some libraries in this study had Jurkat cell RNA spiked in.

The table lists this clonotype with many counts. Written as DNA, the CDR3 is TGTGCCAGCAGCGACAGCTCCTACGAGCAGTACTTC. Protein product: CASSDSSYEQYF. V and J are TRBV6-5 and TRBJ2-7; D is perhaps TRBD1 (5 bases). The CDR3 runs 12 residues. Trimming took off 6 bases at V and 0 bases at J, with 6 bases between the two ends. The germline gives CDR1 MNHEY, CDR2 SVGAGI.

Notes on this clonotype: This sequence may be a read error, since a much larger clone differs from it by one base. This chain uses TRBV5-6 with TRBJ2-7; 8 bases line up with TRBD2. The junction had 9 bases not matched to a gene; V was cut back by 5 bases and J by 2 bases. The CDR3 totals 15 residues. The germline V gene encodes CDR1 SGHDT and CDR2 YYEEEE. CDR3 sequence: CASSRAYGRAYEQYF. The CDR3 region has the DNA TGTGCCAGCAGTCGCGCCTACGGGAGGGCCTACGAGCAGTACTTC.

This sequence joins TRBV11-2 and TRBJ1-1; D remains unclear. The CDR3 extends over 14 amino acids. With 0 bases removed from V and 4 bases from J, the gap between germline ends came to 9 bases. CDR1 and CDR2 (germline): SGHAT, FQNNGV. The CDR3 DNA reads TGTGCCAGCAGCTTAGATCCCGGTGGCACTGAAGCTTTCTTT. Translating it yields CASSLDPGGTEAFF.

This clonotype has ten or more counts. The chain has TRBV7-9 and TRBJ1-4; 9 bases fit TRBD1. J lost 8 bases, V lost 5 bases, and 9 bases had no gene match. This CDR3 has 15 residues. The germline CDR1 and CDR2 sequences are SEHNR and FQNEAQ (reference sequence). For the CDR3, the DNA is TGTGCCAGCAGCCCGGACAGGGGCGAAGGGGAAAAACTGTTTTTT. Its protein product is CASSPDRGEGEKLFF.

Turning to this clonotype: A much larger clone sits a single nucleotide away, making a read error possible. The rearrangement links TRBV7-2 to TRBJ1-5, with 11 bases identical to TRBD1. The CDR3 is 14 residues long. From germline, CDR1 is SGHTA and CDR2 FQGNSA. CDR3: CASSYGTGGQPKHF. The CDR3 nucleotides are TGTGCCAGCAGCTACGGGACAGGGGGGCAGCCCAAGCATTTT.

In its sample, this clonotype was seen many times. V usage is TRBV7-9 and J usage is TRBJ2-2; 7 bases agree with TRBD2. Germline assignment: CDR1 SEHNR and CDR2 FQNEAQ (reference sequence). The length of the CDR3 is 16 residues. J gave up 0 bases and V 4 bases, and 5 bases lay outside the gene matches. The CDR3 nucleotides are TGTGCCAGCAGCTCTACGCTAGCGGCGAACACCGGGGAGCTGTTTTTT. Amino acids: CASSSTLAANTGELFF.

This clonotype was observed a few times. The genes are TRBV27 and TRBJ2-3; 7 nucleotides line up with TRBD1. The CDR3 has 15 amino acids. Germline values: CDR1 MNHEY, CDR2 SMNVEV (reference sequence). V lost 6 bases and J lost 1; bases outside the gene matches: 7. CDR3: CASSPFTGGTDTQYF. The DNA of the CDR3 is TGTGCCAGCAGCCCATTTACAGGGGGCACAGATACGCAGTATTTT.

The sample holds a few counts of this clonotype. This rearrangement joins TRBV3-1 to TRBJ2-2; TRBD1 might be the D (6 bases). The V end was cut by 4 bases, the J end by 7 bases, with 16 bases between. Germline V lookup: CDR1 LGHDT, CDR2 YNNKEL (reference sequence). This CDR3 contains 15 residues. In DNA form, the CDR3 reads TGTGCCAGCAGCCCAGCACAGGGACGGGGCGGGGAGCTGTTTTTT. Its translation is CASSPAQGRGGELFF. Based on the CDR3 plus reference TRBV3-1 and TRBJ2-2, the full variable domain is DTAVSQTPKYLVTQMGNDKSIKCEQNLGHDTMYWYKQDSKKFLKIMFSYNNKELIINETVPNRFSPKSPDKAHLNLHINSLELGDSAVYFCASSPAQGRGGELFFGEGSRLTVL.

A word on this clonotype: A read error may be the cause here, since a much bigger clone is one base away. The J gene is TRBJ2-1, the V gene TRBV12-3 or TRBV12-4; the D call may be TRBD1 or TRBD2 (5 bases each). CDR3 length equals 14 residues. The CDR3, as DNA: TGTGCCAGCAGCCCCGGGGCCTCATACAATGAGCAGTCCTTC. This translates into CASSPGASYNEQSF.

This clonotype was seen a few times. The chain joins TRBV20-1 to TRBJ2-3; D perhaps matches TRBD2 (6 bases). Deletions cut 7 bases from V and 6 bases from J, with 17 bases between. From germline, CDR1 is DFQATT and CDR2 SNEGSKA (reference sequence). This CDR3 spans 13 amino acids. The CDR3: CSVQIGGSDTQYF. The CDR3 nucleotides read TGCAGTGTCCAAATCGGGGGAAGCGATACGCAGTATTTT.

With respect to this clonotype: A much larger clone lies a single base off, so this may be a read error. This chain connects TRBV12-5 to TRBJ2-7; D may be TRBD1 (5 bases). CDR3 length: 12 amino acids. The V and J ends lost 11 bases and 3 bases respectively, with 14 bases between them. Germline CDR1 and CDR2: LGHNT and FRNRAP. The CDR3 loop reads CAATGEGYEQYF. The DNA for the CDR3 is TGTGCTGCAACAGGCGAAGGCTACGAGCAGTACTTC.

On this clonotype: Sequence at one end of the junction differs from germline and may be a read error. The rearrangement links TRBV9 to TRBJ1-4; TRBD1 matches at 7 bases. The V gene's germline CDR1 is SGDLS and CDR2 YYNGEE. The CDR3 spans 15 residues. The CDR3 DNA reads TGTGCCAACAGCACCACAGGGGCCGGGGATGAAAAACTGTTTTTT. Residues: CANSTTGAGDEKLFF.

This clonotype was counted between two and nine times. This rearrangement joins TRBV14 to TRBJ2-3, with D maybe TRBD1 (6 bases). Looked up from germline, CDR1 is SGHDN and CDR2 is FVKESK. The CDR3 has 19 residues. Trimming shortened V by 0 bases and J by 0 bases, and 19 bases separated the two germline ends. CDR3 loop: CASSQESGGQTTSTDTQYF. The CDR3 nucleotides are TGTGCCAGCAGCCAAGAATCTGGCGGACAGACGACTAGCACAGATACGCAGTATTTT.

This sequence joins TRBV6-2 or TRBV6-3 and TRBJ1-1; possibly TRBD1 for D (5 bases). The CDR3 runs to 13 residues. Trimming pared 0 bases from V and 8 bases from J, leaving 10 bases between. Germline V CDR1 and CDR2: MNHEY, SVGEGT. CDR3 sequence (DNA): TGTGCCAGCAGTTACTCGGGTCAGGGAGAAGCTTTCTTT. Translation gives CASSYSGQGEAFF.

This clonotype came up many times. The chain links TRBV5-4 to TRBJ1-1; the D gene is possibly TRBD1 (5 bases). The CDR3 contains 19 residues. CDR1 SGHNT and CDR2 YYREEE come from the germline V gene (reference sequence). V gave up 0 bases and J gave up 4 bases, with 25 bases separating them. CDR3 loop: CASSLEVTVSGGIVTEAFF. The CDR3 nucleotides are TGTGCCAGCAGCTTGGAGGTCACAGTGTCGGGGGGAATAGTCACTGAAGCTTTCTTT. Full variable domain (outside the CDR3, taken from reference TRBV5-4 and TRBJ1-1): ETGVTQSPTHLIKTRGQQVTLRCSSQSGHNTVSWYQQALGQGPQFIFQYYREEENGRGNFPPRFSGLQFPNYSSELNVNALELDDSALYLCASSLEVTVSGGIVTEAFFGQGTRLTVV.